The entry that follows covers one T cell receptor beta chain sequence. This clonotype was detected only a few times. What this receptor recognizes is not known. No much larger clone is present one base from it, and per-base qualities are unavailable. The sample is drawn from a study of T cells in Graves' hyperthyroidism and ophthalmopathy (dated by TCRdb to between 2018 and 2021). Study-wide context: Peripheral blood samples were taken at initial diagnosis, before any treatment was given. To identify distinguishing TCR V-J signatures, a discovery cohort of around 100 patients was used, comprising 40 to 45 with Graves' ophthalmopathy and some 60 with stable Graves' hyperthyroidism. Prospective prediction of ophthalmopathy was tested in an independent validation cohort consisting of 18 to 20 hyperthyroidism patients and about 17 patients who later progressed to ophthalmopathy. The roughly 94 discovery patients were randomly divided into training and test sets at a 7:3 ratio. The study also compared thyroid tissue and blood T-cell repertoires from a handful of Graves' hyperthyroidism patients. Once sampling was done, hyperthyroidism patients were given methimazole at a starting dose of 30 mg daily, whereas ophthalmopathy patients were given high-dose intravenous methylprednisolone. TCR Vbeta CDR3 sequencing of approximately 140 peripheral blood samples (about 45 ophthalmopathy, about 74 hyperthyroidism and approximately 17 progressor patients) is reported in the paper. The research as a whole found: Sample size was not statistically predetermined, and blinding of investigators to group allocation was not performed. A 13 V-J signature model separated ophthalmopathy from stable hyperthyroidism, with 87.88% sensitivity and about 81% specificity in cross-validation and 80%/75% in testing. Most expanded thyroid clonotypes (frequency above 0.001) were also detected in blood, suggesting blood repertoires may reflect thyroid immune responses. During validation, the model predicted progression to ophthalmopathy a median of around 6 months ahead of onset, with just under 71% sensitivity and roughly 72% specificity.

Graves' hyperthyroidism was defined as stable when no progression to ophthalmopathy occurred over 18 months of follow-up. Hyperthyroidism patients were aged 18 to 65 years and newly diagnosed, with disease duration of less than 2 months. Patients with uncontrolled infections, other autoimmune diseases, pregnancy or lactation were excluded. Diagnoses were based on clinical symptoms, serum thyroxine and TRAb, thyroid ultrasound and orbital computed tomography. PBMCs were separated from roughly 10 ml of fresh peripheral blood using Ficoll-Paque density gradient centrifugation. Total RNA was extracted with Trizol reagent, and quality was checked on an Agilent 2100 Bioanalyzer. Amplification of TCR beta CDR3 regions was carried out from RNA transcripts. The TCR CDR3 was subjected to a first round of RT-PCR using the HTBI primer set and the Qiagen OneStep RT-PCR kit. Libraries were constructed in a second round of multiplex PCR, after which size selection and purification were performed. Libraries were sequenced paired-end with 100 bp reads on an Illumina HiSeq2000. In the original analysis: Raw data were processed with SOAPnuke, discarding reads with adapters, uncalled bases, mean Phred below 15, or no exact constant-primer or identifier match. COPE v1.2.5 was used to merge high-quality paired reads, and clonotypes were defined as unique nucleotide sequences. MiTCR v1.1 was used to align clonotypes to the IMGT TRBV, TRBD and TRBJ reference segments. Only V-J combinations with frequency above 0.0001, covering 99.2% of repertoires, were analysed. A TCS score was defined as the ratio between F50 (clonal expansion) and ExV (chaos), using BLOSUM62-based TCRdist between CDR3 peptides within each V-J. Welch's t-statistics and random forest reduced around 550 V-J features to 10 to 15, which were used in a naive Bayes classifier (R e1071). TCRdb reworked the public reads: Q25 trimming with fastp, MiXCR clone assembly, productive beta chains retained. Each entry merges the rows of one CDR3 protein and shows their most common DNA and genes. TCRdb assigned the V and J calls; the authors' analysis was not used. This sample is represented by 340,000 or so distinct CDR3 sequences; 15% to 20% of them were singletons. Less than 65% of the sample is taken by the ten largest.

The CDR3 contains 14 residues, cysteine and phenylalanine counted. This entry keeps only the CDR3 DNA: 42 bases, framed from base 1. V is pared back by 5 bases and J by 4 bases, with 15 bases lying between the germline termini. The germline V gene (reference sequence) sets CDR1 to SEHNR and CDR2 to FQNEAQ. This clonotype was obtained from a woman between 45 and 60 years old with Graves' hyperthyroidism. The sample comprised blood. This sequence uses TRBV7-9 and TRBJ2-7, with TRBD2 perhaps the D gene, on 6 matching bases. The sequenced DNA is TGTGCCAGCAGCCCCCACACCGGGACTTACGAGCAGTACTTC. It specifies CASSPHTGTYEQYF.